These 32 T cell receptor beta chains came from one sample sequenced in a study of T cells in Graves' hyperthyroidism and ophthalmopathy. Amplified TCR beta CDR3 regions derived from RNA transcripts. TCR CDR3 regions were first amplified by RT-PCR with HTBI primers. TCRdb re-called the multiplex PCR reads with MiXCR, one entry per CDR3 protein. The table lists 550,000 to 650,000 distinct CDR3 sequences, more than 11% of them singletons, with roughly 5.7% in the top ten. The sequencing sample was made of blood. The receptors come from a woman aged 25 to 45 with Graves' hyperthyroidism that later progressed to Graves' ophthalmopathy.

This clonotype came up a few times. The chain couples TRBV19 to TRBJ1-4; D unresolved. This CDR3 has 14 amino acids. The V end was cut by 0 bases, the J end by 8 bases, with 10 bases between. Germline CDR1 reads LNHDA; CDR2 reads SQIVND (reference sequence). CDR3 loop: CASSIETIEEKLFF. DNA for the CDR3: TGTGCCAGTAGTATAGAGACGATTGAAGAAAAACTGTTTTTT.

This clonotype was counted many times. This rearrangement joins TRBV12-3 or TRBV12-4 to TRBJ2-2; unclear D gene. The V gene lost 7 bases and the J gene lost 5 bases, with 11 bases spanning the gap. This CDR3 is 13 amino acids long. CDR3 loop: CASTIATTGELFF. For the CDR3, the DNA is TGTGCCAGCACCATCGCGACAACCGGGGAGCTGTTTTTT.

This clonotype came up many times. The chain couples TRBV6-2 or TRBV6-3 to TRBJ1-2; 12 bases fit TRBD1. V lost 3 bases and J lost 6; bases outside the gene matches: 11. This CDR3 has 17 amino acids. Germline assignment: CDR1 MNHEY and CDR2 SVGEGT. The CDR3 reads CASSYRGTGGDIDGYTF. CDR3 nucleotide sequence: TGTGCCAGCAGTTATCGGGGGACAGGGGGCGACATTGATGGCTACACCTTC.

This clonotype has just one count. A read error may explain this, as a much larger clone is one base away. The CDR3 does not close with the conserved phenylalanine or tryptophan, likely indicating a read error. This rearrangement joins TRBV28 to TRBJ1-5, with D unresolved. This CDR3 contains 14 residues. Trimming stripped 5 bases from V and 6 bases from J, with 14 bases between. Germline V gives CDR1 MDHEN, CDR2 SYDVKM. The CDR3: CASSPQTGFQPQHL. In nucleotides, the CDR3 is TGTGCCAGCAGTCCTCAGACGGGGTTTCAGCCCCAGCATCTT.

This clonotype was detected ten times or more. This CDR3 reads CAWSTSYRGRTPLRYGYTF. In DNA, the CDR3 is TGTGCCTGGAGTACCTCCTACAGGGGCCGAACCCCACTCCGTTATGGCTACACCTTC. The chain joins TRBV30 to TRBJ1-2; 7 nucleotides align to TRBD1. The CDR3 is 19 amino acids. V shed 2 bases and J 5 bases; nucleotides not matched to a gene: 23. CDR1 and CDR2 from the germline V gene are GTSNPN and SVGIG (reference sequence).

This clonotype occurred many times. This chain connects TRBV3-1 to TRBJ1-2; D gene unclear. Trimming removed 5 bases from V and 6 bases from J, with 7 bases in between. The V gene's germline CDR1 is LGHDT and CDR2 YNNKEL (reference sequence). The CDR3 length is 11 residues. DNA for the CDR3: TGTGCCAGCAGCTCAGATCATGGCTACACCTTC. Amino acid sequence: CASSSDHGYTF.

The CDR3 DNA reads as TGCGCCAGCAGCTGGGGAGATGAAAAACTGTTTTTT. Its protein product is CASSWGDEKLFF. The genes are TRBV5-1 and TRBJ1-4, with D unclear. The V end lost 3 bases, the J end lost 6 bases, and 6 bases lay between the germline ends. The germline V gene has CDR1 SGHRS and CDR2 YFSETQ. This CDR3 contains 12 residues.

CDR3 DNA: TGTGCCAGCAGCCAAGATAATAGGAACAGGGGGCGCGCAGATACGCAGTATTTT. This codes for CASSQDNRNRGRADTQYF. The rearrangement uses TRBV3-1 and TRBJ2-3; 9 nucleotides match TRBD1. V lost 0 bases to trimming and J lost 4 bases; unmatched junction nucleotides: 11. Per the germline V gene, CDR1 is LGHDT and CDR2 is YNNKEL (reference sequence). This CDR3 has 18 residues.

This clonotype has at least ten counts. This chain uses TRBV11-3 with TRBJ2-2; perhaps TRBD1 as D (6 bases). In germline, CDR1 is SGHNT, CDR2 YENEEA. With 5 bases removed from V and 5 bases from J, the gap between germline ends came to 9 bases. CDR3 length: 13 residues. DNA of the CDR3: TGTGCCAGCAGCCCCGGGACAACCGGGGAGCTGTTTTTT. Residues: CASSPGTTGELFF.

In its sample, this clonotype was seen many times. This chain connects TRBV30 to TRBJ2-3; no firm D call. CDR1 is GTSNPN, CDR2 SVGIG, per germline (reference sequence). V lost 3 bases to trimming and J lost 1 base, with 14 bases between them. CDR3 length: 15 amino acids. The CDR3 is CAWSAAGRGTDTQYF. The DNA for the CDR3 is TGTGCCTGGAGCGCTGCAGGACGAGGCACAGATACGCAGTATTTT.

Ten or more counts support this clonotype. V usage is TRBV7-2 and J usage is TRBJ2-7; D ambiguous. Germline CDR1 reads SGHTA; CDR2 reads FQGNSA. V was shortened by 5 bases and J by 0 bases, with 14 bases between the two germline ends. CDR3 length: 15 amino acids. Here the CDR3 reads CASSTSRPSSYEQYF. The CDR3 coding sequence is TGTGCCAGCAGCACTTCCCGACCCAGCTCCTACGAGCAGTACTTC.

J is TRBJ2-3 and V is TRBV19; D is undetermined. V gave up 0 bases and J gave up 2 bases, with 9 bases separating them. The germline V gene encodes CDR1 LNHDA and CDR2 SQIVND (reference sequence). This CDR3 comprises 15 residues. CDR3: CASSIDHGSTDTQYF. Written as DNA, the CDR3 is TGTGCCAGTAGTATAGATCACGGATCCACAGATACGCAGTATTTT.

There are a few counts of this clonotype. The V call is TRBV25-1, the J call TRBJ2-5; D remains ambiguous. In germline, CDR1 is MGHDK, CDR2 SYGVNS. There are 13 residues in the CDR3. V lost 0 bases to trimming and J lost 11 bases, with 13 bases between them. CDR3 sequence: CASSEYTTRVQYF. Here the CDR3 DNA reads TGTGCCAGCAGTGAATATACCACCCGGGTACAGTACTTC.

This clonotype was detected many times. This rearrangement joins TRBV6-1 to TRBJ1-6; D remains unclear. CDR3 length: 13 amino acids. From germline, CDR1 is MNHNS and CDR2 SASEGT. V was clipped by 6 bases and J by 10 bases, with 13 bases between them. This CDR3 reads CASSRTLGSPLHF. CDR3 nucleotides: TGTGCCAGCAGCCGGACTCTGGGCTCACCCCTCCACTTT.

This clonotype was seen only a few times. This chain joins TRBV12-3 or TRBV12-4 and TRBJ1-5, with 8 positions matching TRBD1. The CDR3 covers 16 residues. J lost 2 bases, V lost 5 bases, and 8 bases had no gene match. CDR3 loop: CASSRTQGGGNQPQHF. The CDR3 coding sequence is TGTGCCAGCAGTCGGACACAGGGGGGAGGCAATCAGCCCCAGCATTTT.

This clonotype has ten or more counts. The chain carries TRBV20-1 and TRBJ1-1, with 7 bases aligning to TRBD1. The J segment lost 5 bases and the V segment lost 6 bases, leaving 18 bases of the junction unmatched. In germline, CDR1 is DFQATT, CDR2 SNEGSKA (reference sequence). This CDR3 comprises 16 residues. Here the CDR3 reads CSAPDRKYPVGTEAFF. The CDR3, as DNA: TGCAGTGCACCGGACAGGAAATACCCTGTTGGGACTGAAGCTTTCTTT.

CDR3 DNA sequence: TGTGCCAGCAGCTTGGCGGGACTAGCGGGAGGCCGCTACGAGCAGTACTTC. Protein: CASSLAGLAGGRYEQYF. The chain has TRBV7-6 and TRBJ2-7; 15 bases match TRBD2. This CDR3 has 17 amino acids. Germline loops: CDR1 SGHVS, CDR2 FNYEAQ. J was trimmed by 3 bases and V by 3 bases; bases with no gene match: 6.

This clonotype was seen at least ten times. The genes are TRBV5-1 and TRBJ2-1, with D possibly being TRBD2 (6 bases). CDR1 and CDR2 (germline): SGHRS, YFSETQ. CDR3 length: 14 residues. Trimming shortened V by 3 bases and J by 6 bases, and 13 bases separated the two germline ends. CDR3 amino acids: CASSSGDALNEQFF. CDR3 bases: TGCGCCAGCAGCTCGGGGGACGCCCTCAATGAGCAGTTCTTC.

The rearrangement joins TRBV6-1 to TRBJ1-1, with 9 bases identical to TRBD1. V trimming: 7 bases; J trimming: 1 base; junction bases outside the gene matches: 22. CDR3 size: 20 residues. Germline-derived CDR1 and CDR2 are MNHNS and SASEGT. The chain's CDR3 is CASIFNSYTGTGKENTEAFF. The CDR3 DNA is TGTGCCAGCATATTTAACTCGTATACCGGGACAGGGAAGGAGAACACTGAAGCTTTCTTT.

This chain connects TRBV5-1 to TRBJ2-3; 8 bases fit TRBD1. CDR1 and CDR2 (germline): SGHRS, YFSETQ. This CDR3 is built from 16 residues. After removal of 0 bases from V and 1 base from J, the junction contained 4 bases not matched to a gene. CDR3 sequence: CASSLAGQGGTDTQYF. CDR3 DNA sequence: TGCGCCAGCAGCTTGGCTGGACAGGGAGGCACAGATACGCAGTATTTT.

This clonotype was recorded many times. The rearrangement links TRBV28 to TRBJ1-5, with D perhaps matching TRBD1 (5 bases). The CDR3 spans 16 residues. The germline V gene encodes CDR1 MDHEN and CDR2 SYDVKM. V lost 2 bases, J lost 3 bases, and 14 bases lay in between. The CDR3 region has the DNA TGTGCCAGCAGTTTACGGGGCAGGGTTGACAATCAGCCCCAGCATTTT. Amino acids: CASSLRGRVDNQPQHF.

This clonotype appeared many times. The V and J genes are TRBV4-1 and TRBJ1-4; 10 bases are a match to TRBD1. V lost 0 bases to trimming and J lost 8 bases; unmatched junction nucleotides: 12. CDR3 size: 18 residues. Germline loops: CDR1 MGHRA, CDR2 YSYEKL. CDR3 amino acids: CASSQDRQGAGLGEKLFF. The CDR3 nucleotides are TGCGCCAGCAGCCAAGATCGACAGGGGGCGGGGTTGGGAGAAAAACTGTTTTTT.

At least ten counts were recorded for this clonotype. The DNA of the CDR3 is TGTGCCAGCAGCCCGAATATAGGGGGCAATGAGCAGTTCTTC. Its translation: CASSPNIGGNEQFF. The genes are TRBV7-3 and TRBJ2-1; TRBD1 might be the D (6 bases). Trimming stripped 5 bases from V and 6 bases from J, with 14 bases between. The CDR3 covers 14 residues. Looked up from germline, CDR1 is SGHTA and CDR2 is FQGTGA.

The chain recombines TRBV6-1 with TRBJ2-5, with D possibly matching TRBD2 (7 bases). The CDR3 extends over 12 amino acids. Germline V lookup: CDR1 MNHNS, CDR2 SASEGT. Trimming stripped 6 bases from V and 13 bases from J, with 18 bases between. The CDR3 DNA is TGTGCCAGCAGGCAATTAACGGGGGGCCTGTACTTC. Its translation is CASRQLTGGLYF.

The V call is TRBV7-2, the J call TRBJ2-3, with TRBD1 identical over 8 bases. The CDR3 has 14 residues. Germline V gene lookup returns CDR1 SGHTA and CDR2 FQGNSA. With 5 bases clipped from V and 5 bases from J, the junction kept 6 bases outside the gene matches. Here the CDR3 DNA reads TGTGCCAGCAGCCAGGACAGGGCGAGAGATACGCAGTATTTT. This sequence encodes CASSQDRARDTQYF.

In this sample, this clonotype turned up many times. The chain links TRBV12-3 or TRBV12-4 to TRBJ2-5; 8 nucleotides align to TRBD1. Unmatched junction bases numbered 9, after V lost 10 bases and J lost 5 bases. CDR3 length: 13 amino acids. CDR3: CATNGQGVETQYF. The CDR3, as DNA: TGTGCCACCAACGGACAGGGCGTCGAGACCCAGTACTTC.

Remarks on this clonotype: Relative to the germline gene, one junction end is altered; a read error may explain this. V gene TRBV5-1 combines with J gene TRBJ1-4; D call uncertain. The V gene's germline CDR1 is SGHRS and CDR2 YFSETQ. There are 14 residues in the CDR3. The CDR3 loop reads CASGLAGSNEKLFF. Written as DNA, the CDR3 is TGCGCCAGCGGCTTGGCCGGAAGTAATGAAAAACTGTTTTTT.

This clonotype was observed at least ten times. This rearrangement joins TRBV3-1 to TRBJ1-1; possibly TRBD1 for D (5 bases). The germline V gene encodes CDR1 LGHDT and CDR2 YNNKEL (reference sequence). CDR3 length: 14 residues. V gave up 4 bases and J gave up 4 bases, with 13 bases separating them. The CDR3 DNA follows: TGTGCCAGCAGCCGGGGGACGGAGGGCACTGAAGCTTTCTTT. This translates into CASSRGTEGTEAFF.

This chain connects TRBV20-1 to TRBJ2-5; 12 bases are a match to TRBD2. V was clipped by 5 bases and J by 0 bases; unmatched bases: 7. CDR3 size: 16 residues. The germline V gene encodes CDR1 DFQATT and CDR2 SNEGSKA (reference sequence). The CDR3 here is CSAGGTSGYNQETQYF. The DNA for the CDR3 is TGCAGTGCTGGGGGGACTAGCGGGTATAACCAAGAGACCCAGTACTTC.

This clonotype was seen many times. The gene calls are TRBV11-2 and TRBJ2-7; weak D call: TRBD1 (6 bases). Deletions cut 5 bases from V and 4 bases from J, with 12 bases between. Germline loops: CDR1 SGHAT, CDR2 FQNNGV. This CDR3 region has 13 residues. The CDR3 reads CASSIMQGYEQYF. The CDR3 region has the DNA TGTGCCAGCAGCATAATGCAGGGGTACGAGCAGTACTTC.

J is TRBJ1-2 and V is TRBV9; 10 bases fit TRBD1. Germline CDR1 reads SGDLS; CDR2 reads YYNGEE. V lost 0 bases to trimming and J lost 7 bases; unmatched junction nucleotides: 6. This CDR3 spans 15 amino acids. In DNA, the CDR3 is TGTGCCAGCAGCGTAGATATGGGACAGGGGATTGGCTACACCTTC. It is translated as CASSVDMGQGIGYTF.

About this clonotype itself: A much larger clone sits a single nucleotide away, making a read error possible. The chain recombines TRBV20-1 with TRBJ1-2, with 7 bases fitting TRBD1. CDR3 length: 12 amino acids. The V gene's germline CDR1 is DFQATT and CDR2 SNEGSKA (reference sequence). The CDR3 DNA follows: TGCAGTGCCAGGACAGGACAATATGGCGACACCTTC. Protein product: CSARTGQYGDTF.